This is a list of T cell receptor beta chains from one sample in a study of shared clonotypes between healthy human individuals. Profiled with immunoSEQ multiplex PCR; TCRdb holds only in-frame clones, not every one. The data show under 600,000 clones, 90% to 96% seen once. The specimen was naive CD4+ T cells sorted from blood. Receptor source: a woman in her twenties or thirties in good health. Both conserved end residues are part of each CDR3. The D gene is left open where the match is weak. The size field is filled for only some rows; it gives once, few, many or a size class.

CDR3 | DNA | J | V | D | size
CASSTPGLSLPPGPYEQYF | TGTGCCAGTAGTACACCGGGACTATCCCTGCCCCCCGGACCCTACGAGCAGTACTTC | TRBJ2-7 | TRBV19 | TRBD2 | .
CASSMRTAGVSPGANVLTF | TGTGCCAGTAGTATGAGGACAGCGGGAGTTTCCCCCGGGGCCAACGTCCTGACTTTC | TRBJ2-6 | TRBV19 | TRBD2 | .
CSVEVDRNEKLFF | TGCAGCGTTGAAGTGGACCGTAATGAAAAACTGTTTTTT | TRBJ1-4 | TRBV29-1 | . | .
CASSRAGTYEQYF | TGTGCCAGTTCCAGGGCGGGAACCTACGAGCAGTACTTC | TRBJ2-7 | TRBV6-6 | . | .
CASSDGPGQGVVREQYF | TGTGCCAGCAGTGACGGCCCGGGACAGGGCGTTGTACGCGAGCAGTACTTC | TRBJ2-7 | TRBV6-1 | TRBD1 | .
CASSLVSVTSNTGELFF | TGTGCCAGCAGCTTGGTTAGCGTCACCTCGAACACCGGGGAGCTGTTTTTT | TRBJ2-2 | TRBV5-8 | . | once
CASSPPPTDTQYF | TGTGCCAGTAGTCCCCCCCCCACAGATACGCAGTATTTT | TRBJ2-3 | TRBV19 | . | once
CASTRTGLSNQPQHF | TGTGCCAGTACTCGGACAGGGTTGAGCAATCAGCCCCAGCATTTT | TRBJ1-5 | TRBV19 | TRBD1 | .
CASSLGTGMNTEAFF | TGTGCCAGCTCACTTGGGACAGGGATGAACACTGAAGCTTTCTTT | TRBJ1-1 | TRBV18 | TRBD1 | .
CASSLRGAEQFF | TGTGCCAGCAGCTTACGGGGAGCTGAGCAGTTCTTC | TRBJ2-1 | TRBV7-8 | . | .